Below, one T cell receptor beta chain is given with its context. Its antigen remains unknown. Primers included in the PCR were 60 Vbeta and 13 Jbeta primers. Profiled with immunoSEQ multiplex PCR; TCRdb holds only in-frame clones, not every one. The profile shows about 230,000 clones, approximately 82% of them singletons. This CDR3 has 16 residues. V dropped 1 base and J dropped 4 bases, with 13 bases sitting between them. Germline V gene lookup returns CDR1 LNHNV and CDR2 YYDKDF (reference sequence). This record belongs to a study of cytomegalovirus exposure and HLA in healthy donors. Study conclusions and caveats: In a later analysis, TCR beta V- and J-gene trimming was associated with a missense DCLRE1C variant.

The chain uses TRBV15 and TRBJ1-4; D is unclear. Sequenced input: PBMCs. The receptor was derived from a woman aged 40-49 years in good health and CMV-seronegative. CDR3 bases: TGTGCCACCAGCAGAGGGTCAGGAGGCCTTAATGAAAAACTGTTTTTT. Its translation: CATSRGSGGLNEKLFF.